This TCR beta chain was sequenced for a study of blood T cell repertoires in COVID-19. Overall study context: COVID-19 samples collected from the United States, Italy and Spain covered acute and convalescent phases. PBMCs, B-cell-depleted T cells, or T cells provided the cDNA or gDNA that made up the material.

Per the original methods: Estimation of nucleated cell counts was performed using reference gene primer amplification. Only in-frame clones appear in the TCRdb table, and some are missing; sequencing was by immunoSEQ multiplex PCR. V, J and clone size are taken as reported in that table, and D and trimming were inferred from the DNA itself. The sample holds roughly 100,000 clones, over 80% seen once. This clone was recorded a few times. This clonotype was obtained from a man in his 70s with active or convalescent COVID-19. The sequenced material came from peripheral blood.

CDR3 sequence (DNA): TGTGCCAGAAGCAGGGGGCAGTCAGACAATGAGCAGTTCTTC. Residues: CARSRGQSDNEQFF. The chain uses TRBV2 and TRBJ2-1; 8 nucleotides agree with TRBD1. The CDR3 contains 14 residues. The germline V gene encodes CDR1 SNHLY and CDR2 FYNNEI. The trim removed 9 bases at V and 5 bases at J, leaving 9 bases unmatched.